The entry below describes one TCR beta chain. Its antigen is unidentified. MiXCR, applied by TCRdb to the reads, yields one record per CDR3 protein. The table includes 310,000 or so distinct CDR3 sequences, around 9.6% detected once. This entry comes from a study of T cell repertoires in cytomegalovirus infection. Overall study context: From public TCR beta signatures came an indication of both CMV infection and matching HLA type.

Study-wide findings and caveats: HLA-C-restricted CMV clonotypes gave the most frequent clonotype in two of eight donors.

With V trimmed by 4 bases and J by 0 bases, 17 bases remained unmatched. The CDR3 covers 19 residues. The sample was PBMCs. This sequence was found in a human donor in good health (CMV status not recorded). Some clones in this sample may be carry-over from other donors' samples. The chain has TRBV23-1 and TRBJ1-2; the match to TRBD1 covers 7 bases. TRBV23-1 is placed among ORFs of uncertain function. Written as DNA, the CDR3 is TGCGCCAGCAGTCCCTCGGATTTGATGGACAGGCCTCCTAACTATGGCTACACCTTC. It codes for CASSPSDLMDRPPNYGYTF.